This TCR beta chain stems from a study of T cell responses to AZD1222 COVID-19 vaccine. Study-wide findings and caveats: Donors were chiefly white British, with a greater number of females, and clonal diversity was perhaps underestimated.

Generated by immunoSEQ multiplex PCR, the TCRdb table keeps only in-frame clones and is missing some. The table records 150,000 to 200,000 clones, around 92% of them present only once. Germline CDR1 reads SGHRS; CDR2 reads YFSETQ. This CDR3 spans 14 amino acids. After removal of 2 bases from V and 4 bases from J, the junction contained 4 bases not matched to a gene. To note about this clone: Its antigen is not known.

The clonotype comes from an adult who received the AZD1222 COVID-19 vaccine. This rearrangement joins TRBV5-1 to TRBJ2-7; 9 bases line up with TRBD1. Sample: peripheral blood, taken 28 days after the second AZD1222 dose. Here the CDR3 DNA reads TGCGCCAGCAGCTTCGGGACAGGGAGGTACGAGCAGTACTTC. Its protein product is CASSFGTGRYEQYF.